The source of this TCR beta chain is a study of CD8 T cells in Susac syndrome (dated by TCRdb to between 2019 and 2020). In the study overall: Repertoire sequencing was used to test whether CD8+ T cell activation and differentiation in Susac syndrome was antigen driven.

RNA was extracted with the RNeasy kit and about 0.45 to 1 ug was reverse transcribed using random hexamers. The immunoSEQ multiplex PCR assay, covering 54 Vbeta and 13 Jbeta segments, was used to amplify TCR beta CDR3 regions. To correct PCR amplification bias, a synthetic template baseline was used for both primer optimization and computational correction. Per the source publication's procedure: Only productive sequences were kept, with reads annotated to V, D and J genes according to IMGT and analyzed in immunoSEQ Analyzer. Clonality was computed as one minus Shannon entropy normalized by log2 of the number of productive unique sequences. For each patient and control, public and private clones were evaluated among the 100 most prevalent clones. Susac-specific clones were defined as absent from healthy and MS cohorts, about 1,100 published viral clones and other ImmuneACCESS disease sequences. Through fastp at Q25 and MiXCR, TCRdb rebuilt clones from the public reads, retaining in-frame beta chains. All rows with the same CDR3 protein become a single entry with the most common DNA and genes. In this record, the V and J calls reflect TCRdb's handling and not the investigators' own analysis. This sample comprises about 70,000 distinct CDR3 sequences, roughly 95% of them detected only once. Over 0.09% of the sample rests with the top ten.

With respect to this clonotype: No cognate antigen has been identified for it. Base qualities are not recorded, but no much larger clone differs from it by a single base.

Peripheral blood CD8+ and CD4+ T cells from healthy donors, Susac syndrome patients and multiple sclerosis patients were profiled using high-throughput TCR beta sequencing. Multiple sclerosis controls were treatment-naive patients with stable or active relapsing-remitting disease fulfilling revised McDonald criteria. Bulk CD8+ and CD4+ T cells were purified by magnetic negative isolation, whereas CD8+ TEMRA cells were enriched by FACS. Blood was collected in EDTA tubes and processed within 24 hours, with PBMCs isolated through density gradient centrifugation. PBMCs destined for TCR sequencing were cryopreserved in liquid nitrogen and later thawed in a 37 °C water bath. The sorted or isolated CD4+, CD8+ and CD8+ TEMRA cells had a purity of 90% or higher. What the study reported, not specific to this receptor: The number of individuals in the TCR sequencing and HLA analysis was recognized as being relatively small.

Relative to germline, V is 2 bases shorter and J is 1 base shorter, with 14 bases between their ends. From cysteine to phenylalanine, the CDR3 is 16 amino acids long. Solely the CDR3 DNA is kept, with 48 bases framed from the first base. The germline V gene (reference sequence) specifies MNHEY as CDR1 and SMNVEV as CDR2. The sequencing sample was made of CD4+ T cells from PBMCs. The receptor was isolated from a human donor with multiple sclerosis. Rearrangement joined TRBV27 to TRBJ1-1; the D segment could be TRBD1, given 5 matching bases. The DNA sequence is TGTGCCAGCAGTTTAGCGTCAGGGAATTCGAACACTGAAGCTTTCTTT. Its amino acids are CASSLASGNSNTEAFF.